This T cell receptor (beta chain) was sequenced during a study of CD8+CD57+ T cells in acquired aplastic anemia. Study information: Sorted CD4+ and CD8+ cells gave a mean 3.2 ug DNA, range about 0.2 to 27.4 ug.

Investigators profiled TCR beta VDJ and CDR3 from genomic DNA template. TCRdb fed the reads into MiXCR, producing one record per CDR3 protein. In the table there are 150,000 to 200,000 distinct CDR3 sequences, about 50% of which are singletons. From germline, CDR1 is SQVTM and CDR2 ANQGSEA. The V and J ends lost 6 bases and 3 bases respectively, with 14 bases between them. CDR3 length: 14 residues. By flow cytometry, patients selected for sequencing had shown an expansion of CD8+CD57+ cells. No patient had been given any therapy when blood was sampled. The clonotype was recovered from a human donor with aplastic anemia. V usage is TRBV29-1 and J usage is TRBJ1-4; D ambiguous. Sequencing was performed on sorted CD4+, CD8+, or CD8+CD57+ T cells (not recorded which) from PBMCs. CDR3 sequence (DNA): TGCAGCGTCGATGCCCTGGAAGCTAATGAAAAACTGTTTTTT. Protein sequence: CSVDALEANEKLFF.